The 21 T cell receptor beta chains in this list originate from one sample, sequenced in a study of immune cell composition in non-small cell lung cancer. Normal lung sampling was at least 3 cm from the tumour, as distant as possible. Data came from immunoSEQ multiplex PCR; TCRdb stores just in-frame clones and leaves some out. The sample yields some 9,000 clones, 65% to 70% seen once. The sequencing sample was made of non-adjacent lung tissue. The receptors come from a human donor with non-small cell lung cancer.

This clone turned up a few times. The gene calls are TRBV4-1 and TRBJ1-5; D possibly corresponds to TRBD1 (5 bases). CDR3 length: 15 amino acids. From germline, CDR1 is MGHRA and CDR2 YSYEKL. V lost 2 bases and J 5 bases, leaving 13 bases between the germline ends. The CDR3 is CASSQWGTGDQPQHF. The CDR3 DNA follows: TGCGCCAGCAGCCAATGGGGCACTGGGGATCAGCCCCAGCATTTT.

This clone was observed a handful of times. The genes are TRBV15 and TRBJ2-7, with 10 positions matching TRBD1. V gave up 5 bases and J gave up 4 bases; unmatched junction bases: 5. The CDR3 runs to 14 residues. Germline assignment: CDR1 LNHNV and CDR2 YYDKDF (reference sequence). DNA of the CDR3: TGTGCCACCAGCGCCGGGACAGGGGCGTACGAGCAGTACTTC. Translation: CATSAGTGAYEQYF.

The rearrangement joins TRBV27 to TRBJ2-3, with 8 bases aligning to TRBD1. J gave up 2 bases and V 11 bases, and 9 bases lay outside the gene matches. CDR3 length equals 14 residues. In germline, CDR1 is MNHEY, CDR2 SMNVEV (reference sequence). This CDR3 reads CAGDRGFFTDTQYF. For the CDR3, the DNA is TGTGCCGGCGACAGGGGATTTTTCACAGATACGCAGTATTTT.

This chain connects TRBV29-1 to TRBJ1-1; 9 nucleotides agree with TRBD1. Germline loops: CDR1 SQVTM, CDR2 ANQGSEA. The junction had 10 bases not matched to a gene; V was cut back by 4 bases and J by 1 base. This CDR3 region has 16 residues. CDR3 sequence reads: CSVAGDRGKGNTEAFF. The CDR3 DNA sequence: TGCAGCGTTGCCGGAGACAGGGGGAAGGGGAACACTGAAGCTTTCTTT.

This chain links TRBV5-1 with TRBJ2-1; TRBD2 is a possible D gene (5 bases). This CDR3 contains 12 residues. Trimming removed 1 base at V and 9 bases at J, with 8 bases between. CDR1 SGHRS and CDR2 YFSETQ come from the germline V gene. The CDR3 is CASSLTRAEQFF. CDR3 bases: TGCGCCAGCAGCTTGACGAGGGCTGAGCAGTTCTTC.

CDR3 amino acids: CASNRQGRETQYF. CDR3 in DNA: TGTGCCAGCAACCGACAGGGTAGAGAGACCCAGTACTTC. The chain recombines TRBV6-6 with TRBJ2-5; 7 bases line up with TRBD1. CDR3 length equals 13 residues. V gave up 7 bases and J gave up 4 bases; unmatched junction bases: 6. CDR1 MNHNY and CDR2 SVGAGI come from the germline V gene (reference sequence).

This chain joins TRBV4-1 and TRBJ2-5, with 13 bases identical to TRBD2. There are 18 residues in the CDR3. J was trimmed by 2 bases and V by 2 bases; bases with no gene match: 8. The V gene's germline CDR1 is MGHRA and CDR2 YSYEKL. DNA of the CDR3: TGCGCCAGCAGCCAAATAACTAGCGGGGGGGCGGGGCAAGAGACCCAGTACTTC. Translated: CASSQITSGGAGQETQYF.

The gene calls are TRBV4-3 and TRBJ1-4; the D gene is possibly TRBD1 (5 bases). Germline V gene sequence: CDR1 LGHNA, CDR2 YSLEER. With 0 bases removed from V and 1 base from J, the gap between germline ends came to 18 bases. The CDR3 is 19 amino acids. CDR3 coding DNA: TGCGCCAGCAGCCAAGAAACGGACTCTTCCGGGGGAACTAATGAAAAACTGTTTTTT. It translates to CASSQETDSSGGTNEKLFF.

The V gene is TRBV10-1, the J gene TRBJ2-3; TRBD2 is a possible D gene (7 bases). The germline V gene encodes CDR1 WNHNN and CDR2 SYGVQD (reference sequence). With 0 bases removed from V and 12 bases from J, the gap between germline ends came to 13 bases. The CDR3 covers 13 residues. CDR3 sequence: CASSESRGGPQYF. DNA of the CDR3: TGCGCCAGCAGTGAGTCTCGCGGGGGCCCTCAGTATTTT.

The CDR3 DNA sequence: TGCGCCAGCAGCCGCAGCGGACTAGCGGAAAACATTCAGTACTTC. Its translation is CASSRSGLAENIQYF. The rearrangement uses TRBV4-1 and TRBJ2-4; 10 bases agree with TRBD2. The V and J ends lost 4 bases and 5 bases, in that order; junction bases with no gene match: 5. The germline gives CDR1 MGHRA, CDR2 YSYEKL. The CDR3 runs 15 residues.

The genes are TRBV29-1 and TRBJ2-2, with a tentative D call TRBD2 (6 bases). The CDR3 length is 15 residues. Germline values: CDR1 SQVTM, CDR2 ANQGSEA. The V end lost 0 bases, the J end lost 4 bases, and 12 bases lay between the germline ends. As DNA, the CDR3 is TGCAGCGTTGAAGATTCCGGGACTCGCACCGGGGAGCTGTTTTTT. This codes for CSVEDSGTRTGELFF.

V is TRBV7-2 and J is TRBJ2-7; D perhaps matches TRBD1 (6 bases). The V and J ends lost 3 bases and 2 bases respectively, with 11 bases between them. Germline CDR1 is SGHTA and CDR2 is FQGNSA. CDR3 length: 14 residues. The CDR3 loop is CASSFTQGPYEQYF. The CDR3, as DNA: TGTGCCAGCAGCTTCACACAGGGCCCCTACGAGCAGTACTTC.

The J gene is TRBJ2-6, the V gene TRBV19; the D is unclear. V dropped 9 bases and J dropped 1 base, with 4 bases sitting between them. Germline lookup yields CDR1 LNHDA and CDR2 SQIVND (reference sequence). CDR3 size: 12 residues. This CDR3 reads CASHSGANVLTF. The CDR3 DNA sequence: TGTGCCAGCCATTCTGGGGCCAACGTCCTGACTTTC.

J is TRBJ2-7 and V is TRBV7-9; the match to TRBD1 covers 10 bases. Per the germline V gene, CDR1 is SEHNR and CDR2 is FQNEAQ (reference sequence). The CDR3 runs 15 residues. After removal of 5 bases from V and 6 bases from J, the junction contained 10 bases not matched to a gene. The CDR3 reads CASSLARDRGGEQYF. The CDR3 DNA reads as TGTGCCAGCAGCCTGGCACGGGACAGGGGAGGCGAGCAGTACTTC.

V gene TRBV7-9 combines with J gene TRBJ1-1; no clear D. V lost 6 bases to trimming and J lost 1 base, with 6 bases between them. The germline CDR1 and CDR2 sequences are SEHNR and FQNEAQ (reference sequence). This CDR3 comprises 12 residues. The CDR3 region has the DNA TGTGCCAGCAGGGCGGGGAACACTGAAGCTTTCTTT. Protein: CASRAGNTEAFF.

The chain combines TRBV27 with TRBJ1-1; D gene ambiguous. The germline CDR1 and CDR2 sequences are MNHEY and SMNVEV (reference sequence). The CDR3 length is 12 residues. The V gene lost 2 bases and the J gene lost 8 bases, with 9 bases spanning the gap. CDR3 loop: CASSLIGREAFF. Written as DNA, the CDR3 is TGTGCCAGCAGTTTAATTGGCAGAGAAGCTTTCTTT.

This clone was found a few times. The gene calls are TRBV27 and TRBJ1-1; no clear D. V shed 5 bases and J shed 5 bases, with 15 bases lying between them. Per germline, CDR1 MNHEY and CDR2 SMNVEV (reference sequence). CDR3 length equals 14 residues. The CDR3 bases are TGTGCCAGCAGTCTAGCCCCCCGCGGGACTGAAGCTTTCTTT. Translation gives CASSLAPRGTEAFF.

The rearrangement uses TRBV11-1 and TRBJ2-1, with 7 bases that match TRBD2. After removal of 3 bases from V and 8 bases from J, the junction contained 10 bases not matched to a gene. The germline gives CDR1 SGHAT, CDR2 FQDESV (reference sequence). CDR3 length: 15 amino acids. As DNA, the CDR3 is TGTGCCAGCAGCTTGGGCAGCGGGGTAATTGATGAGCAGTTCTTC. Its translation is CASSLGSGVIDEQFF.

There are a few counts of this clone. The chain couples TRBV19 to TRBJ2-3; TRBD2 matches 10 bases. V shed 0 bases, J shed 1 base, and the junction held 7 bases outside the gene matches. Germline values: CDR1 LNHDA, CDR2 SQIVND (reference sequence). The CDR3 length is 18 residues. CDR3 residues: CASSIELLAGDRTDTQYF. Written as DNA, the CDR3 is TGTGCCAGTAGTATAGAGCTCCTAGCGGGGGACCGCACAGATACGCAGTATTTT.

The chain is built from TRBV23-1 and TRBJ2-5, with 9 bases aligning to TRBD1. TRBV23-1 is an open reading frame whose function is uncertain. The V gene end was trimmed by 6 bases and the J gene end by 4 bases; junction bases not matched to a gene: 12. The CDR3 loop spans 16 amino acids. This CDR3 is CASRPGQGPGLETQYF. The CDR3 DNA sequence: TGCGCCAGCAGGCCAGGACAGGGGCCCGGATTAGAGACCCAGTACTTC.

This chain links TRBV10-3 with TRBJ2-7; D is undetermined. This CDR3 comprises 12 residues. CDR1 is ENHRY, CDR2 SYGVKD, per germline. Trimming took off 8 bases at V and 2 bases at J, with 10 bases between the two ends. The CDR3 reads CAISSPPYEQYF. CDR3 nucleotides: TGTGCCATCTCCTCTCCTCCCTACGAGCAGTACTTC.